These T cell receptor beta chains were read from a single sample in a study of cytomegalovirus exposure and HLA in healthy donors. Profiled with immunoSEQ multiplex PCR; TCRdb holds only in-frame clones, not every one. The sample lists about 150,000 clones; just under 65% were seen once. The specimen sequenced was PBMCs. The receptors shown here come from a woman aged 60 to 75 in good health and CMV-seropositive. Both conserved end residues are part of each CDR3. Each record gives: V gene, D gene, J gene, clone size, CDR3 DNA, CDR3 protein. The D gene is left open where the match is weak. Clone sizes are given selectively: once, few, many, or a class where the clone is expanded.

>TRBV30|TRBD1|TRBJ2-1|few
TGTGCCTGGAGTGTCTACAGGGGGCTCTTGAATGAGCAGTTCTTC
CAWSVYRGLLNEQFF
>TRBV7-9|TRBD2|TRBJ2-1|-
TGTGCCAGCAGCCTAGCGGGAGGGCCGTACAATGAGCAGTTCTTC
CASSLAGGPYNEQFF
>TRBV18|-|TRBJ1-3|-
TGTGCCAGCTCACCACGCGGGTTGACGGCTAGCTCTGGAAACACCATATATTTT
CASSPRGLTASSGNTIYF
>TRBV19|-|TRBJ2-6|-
TGTGCCAGTACTGGCCAGGGAAGATCTGGGGCCAACGTCCTGACTTTC
CASTGQGRSGANVLTF
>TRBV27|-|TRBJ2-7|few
TGTGCCAGCAGCACTACTACCCCTGGCGAGCAGTACTTC
CASSTTTPGEQYF
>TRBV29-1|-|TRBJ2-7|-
TGCAGCGTTGAGGCCCCGGGACATGCTAGCTCCTACGAGCAGTACTTC
CSVEAPGHASSYEQYF
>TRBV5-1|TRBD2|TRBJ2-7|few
TGCGCCAGCAGCTTCGGCGGGACTACCCTCCTCTACGAGCAGTACTTC
CASSFGGTTLLYEQYF
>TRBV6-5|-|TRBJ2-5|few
TGTGCCAGCGGGATTAACAGGGGAGGTGAGACCCAGTACTTC
CASGINRGGETQYF
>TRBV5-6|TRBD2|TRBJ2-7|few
TGTGCCAGCAGCTTCCAGGTGATCCTAGCGGAATCCTACGAGCAGTACTTC
CASSFQVILAESYEQYF
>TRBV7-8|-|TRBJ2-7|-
TGTGCCAGCAGCATAGACTCCGTCGAGCAGTACTTC
CASSIDSVEQYF
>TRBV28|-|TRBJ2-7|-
TGTGCCAGCAGTTTATTGGGACTGGTCTACGAGCAGTACTTC
CASSLLGLVYEQYF
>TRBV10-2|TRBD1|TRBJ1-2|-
TGCGCCAGCAGTGGTTTCGGGACAGGGGGCGCGAAGAACTATGGCTACACCTTC
CASSGFGTGGAKNYGYTF
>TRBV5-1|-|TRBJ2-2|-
TGCGCCAGCAGCTTGGGAGCTAGCCAAACCGGGGAGCTGTTTTTT
CASSLGASQTGELFF
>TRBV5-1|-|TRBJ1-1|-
TGCGCCAGCAGCGCCGGGACTCAGAACACTGAAGCTTTCTTT
CASSAGTQNTEAFF
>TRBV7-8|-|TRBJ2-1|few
TGTGCCAGCAGCTTAGGGGCGGGGAGCTCCTACAATGAGCAGTTCTTC
CASSLGAGSSYNEQFF
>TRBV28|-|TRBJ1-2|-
TGTGCCAGCAGTTTGGCAGGGATCTATGGCTACACCTTC
CASSLAGIYGYTF
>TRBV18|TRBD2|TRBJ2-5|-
TGTGCCAGCTCAGTTACGCCTAGCGGTGAACAAGAGACCCAGTACTTC
CASSVTPSGEQETQYF
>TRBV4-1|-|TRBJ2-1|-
TGCGCCAGCAGCCAAGATGAGGGGGTCGATGAGCAGTTCTTC
CASSQDEGVDEQFF
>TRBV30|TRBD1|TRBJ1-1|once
TGTGCCTGGAGTTTCGGACAGGGGGGTGACACTGAAGCTTTCTTT
CAWSFGQGGDTEAFF
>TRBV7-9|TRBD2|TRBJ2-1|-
TGTGCCGGCGGACTAGCGGGATCAGAGGGTGAGCAGTTCTTC
CAGGLAGSEGEQFF
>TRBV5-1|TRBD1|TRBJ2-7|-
TGCGCCAGCAGTCGACAGGGGAGCGAGCAGTACTTC
CASSRQGSEQYF